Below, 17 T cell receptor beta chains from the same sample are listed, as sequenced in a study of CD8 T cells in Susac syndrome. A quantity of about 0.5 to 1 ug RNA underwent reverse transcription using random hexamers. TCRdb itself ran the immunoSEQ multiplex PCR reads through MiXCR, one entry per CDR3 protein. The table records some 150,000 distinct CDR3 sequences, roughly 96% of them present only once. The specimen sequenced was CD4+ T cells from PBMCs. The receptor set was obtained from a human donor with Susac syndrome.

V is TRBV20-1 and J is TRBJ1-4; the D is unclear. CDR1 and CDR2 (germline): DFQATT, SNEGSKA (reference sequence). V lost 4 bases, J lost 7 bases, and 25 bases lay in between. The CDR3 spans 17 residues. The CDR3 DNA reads TGCAGTGCTACAGACGGGAGGGAGTCGGTGGGAGGTGAAAAACTGTTTTTT. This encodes CSATDGRESVGGEKLFF.

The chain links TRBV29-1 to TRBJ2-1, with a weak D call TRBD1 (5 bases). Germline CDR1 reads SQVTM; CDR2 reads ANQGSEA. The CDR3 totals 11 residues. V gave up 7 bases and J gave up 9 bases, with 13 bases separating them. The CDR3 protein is CSASTVPEQFF. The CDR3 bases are TGCAGCGCCTCGACAGTTCCTGAGCAGTTCTTC.

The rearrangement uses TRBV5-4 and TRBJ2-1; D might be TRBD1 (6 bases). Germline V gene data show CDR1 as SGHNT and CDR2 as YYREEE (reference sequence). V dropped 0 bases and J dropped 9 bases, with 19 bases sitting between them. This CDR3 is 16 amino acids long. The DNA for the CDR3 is TGTGCCAGCAGCTTGGTGGCAGGGGCAGCGGCTGGTGAGCAGTTCTTC. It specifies CASSLVAGAAAGEQFF.

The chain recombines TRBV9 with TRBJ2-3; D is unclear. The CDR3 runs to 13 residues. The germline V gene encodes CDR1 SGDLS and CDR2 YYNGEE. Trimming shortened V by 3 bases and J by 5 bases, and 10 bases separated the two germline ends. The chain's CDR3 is CASSGAYGDTQYF. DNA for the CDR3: TGTGCCAGCAGCGGAGCCTATGGAGATACGCAGTATTTT.

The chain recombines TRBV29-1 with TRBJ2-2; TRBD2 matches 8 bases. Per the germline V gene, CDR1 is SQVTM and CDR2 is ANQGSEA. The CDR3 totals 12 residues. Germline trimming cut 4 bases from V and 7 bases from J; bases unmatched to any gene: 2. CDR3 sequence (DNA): TGCAGCGTTGGACTAGCGATCGGGGAGCTGTTTTTT. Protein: CSVGLAIGELFF.

This CDR3 reads CSARDIRESMNTEAFF. DNA for the CDR3: TGCAGTGCTAGAGATATCCGGGAATCCATGAACACTGAAGCTTTCTTT. The rearrangement links TRBV20-1 to TRBJ1-1; no clear D gene. The CDR3 totals 16 residues. Germline lookup yields CDR1 DFQATT and CDR2 SNEGSKA (reference sequence). Between the trimmed V and J ends, which lost 0 bases and 0 bases, there was a span of 14 bases.

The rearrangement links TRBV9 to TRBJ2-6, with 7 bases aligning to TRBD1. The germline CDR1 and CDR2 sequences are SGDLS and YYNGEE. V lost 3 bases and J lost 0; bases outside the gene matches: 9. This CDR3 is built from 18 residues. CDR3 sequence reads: CASSASPGQPSGANVLTF. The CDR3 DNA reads TGTGCCAGCAGCGCCTCACCGGGACAGCCCTCTGGGGCCAACGTCCTGACTTTC.

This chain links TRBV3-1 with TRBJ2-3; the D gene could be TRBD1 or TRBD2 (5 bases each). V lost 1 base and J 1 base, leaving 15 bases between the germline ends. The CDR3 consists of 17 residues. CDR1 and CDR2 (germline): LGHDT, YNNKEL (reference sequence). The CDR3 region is CASSQVPLGVGTDTQYF. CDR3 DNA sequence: TGTGCCAGCAGCCAAGTCCCCCTGGGGGTAGGCACAGATACGCAGTATTTT.

CDR3 sequence: CASMTDGNTIYF. The CDR3 bases are TGTGCCAGTATGACGGACGGAAACACCATATATTTT. The chain is built from TRBV19 and TRBJ1-3; no clear D. Germline values: CDR1 LNHDA, CDR2 SQIVND (reference sequence). With 7 bases removed from V and 4 bases from J, the gap between germline ends came to 8 bases. The CDR3 runs 12 residues.

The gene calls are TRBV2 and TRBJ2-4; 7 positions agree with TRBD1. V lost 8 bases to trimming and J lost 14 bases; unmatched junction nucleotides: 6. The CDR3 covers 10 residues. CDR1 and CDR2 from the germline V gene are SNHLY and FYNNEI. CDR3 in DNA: TGTGCCAGCCAAGACAGGGTGGAGTACTTC. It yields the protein CASQDRVEYF.

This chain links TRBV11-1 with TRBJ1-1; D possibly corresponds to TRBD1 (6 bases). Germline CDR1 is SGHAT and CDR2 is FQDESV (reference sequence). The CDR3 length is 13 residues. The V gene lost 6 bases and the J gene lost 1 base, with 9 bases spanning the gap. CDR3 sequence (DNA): TGTGCCAGCAGATTGGACAGGAACACTGAAGCTTTCTTT. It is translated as CASRLDRNTEAFF.

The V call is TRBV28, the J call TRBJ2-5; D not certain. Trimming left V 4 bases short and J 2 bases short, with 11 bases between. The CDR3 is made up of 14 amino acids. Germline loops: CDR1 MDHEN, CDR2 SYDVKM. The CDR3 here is CASSYRVEQETQYF. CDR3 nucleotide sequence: TGTGCCAGCAGTTATCGGGTAGAGCAAGAGACCCAGTACTTC. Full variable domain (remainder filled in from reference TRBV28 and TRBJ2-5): DVKVTQSSRYLVKRTGEKVFLECVQDMDHENMFWYRQDPGLGLRLIYFSYDVKMKEKGDIPEGYSVSREKKERFSLILESASTNQTSMYLCASSYRVEQETQYFGPGTRLLVL.

The CDR3 region has the DNA TGTGCCAGCACACTCGCCGTTGGGCAGCCCCAGCATTTT. This gives the protein CASTLAVGQPQHF. This chain joins TRBV12-3 or TRBV12-4 and TRBJ1-5, with unresolved D. The V end was cut by 7 bases, the J end by 7 bases, with 14 bases between. This CDR3 is built from 13 residues.

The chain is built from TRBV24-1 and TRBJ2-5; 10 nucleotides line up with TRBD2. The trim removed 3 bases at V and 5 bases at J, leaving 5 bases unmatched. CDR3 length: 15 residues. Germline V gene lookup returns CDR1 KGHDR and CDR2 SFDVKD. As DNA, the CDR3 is TGTGCCACCAGTGATCCTACGACTAGCGGGGAGACCCAGTACTTC. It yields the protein CATSDPTTSGETQYF.

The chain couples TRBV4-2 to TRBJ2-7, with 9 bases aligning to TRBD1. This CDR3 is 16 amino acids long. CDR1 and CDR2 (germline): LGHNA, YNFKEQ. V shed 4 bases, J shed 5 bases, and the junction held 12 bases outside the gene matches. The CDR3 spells CASSRLPGQGGDEQYF. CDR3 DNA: TGTGCCAGCAGCCGACTACCGGGACAGGGTGGCGACGAGCAGTACTTC.

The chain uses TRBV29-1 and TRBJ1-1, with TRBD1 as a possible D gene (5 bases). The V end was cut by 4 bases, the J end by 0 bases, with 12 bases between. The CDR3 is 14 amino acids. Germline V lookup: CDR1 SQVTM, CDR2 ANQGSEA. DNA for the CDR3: TGCAGCGTTGGAGGGCGGGGACTGAACACTGAAGCTTTCTTT. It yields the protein CSVGGRGLNTEAFF. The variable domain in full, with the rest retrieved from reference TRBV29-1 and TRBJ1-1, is SAVISQKPSRDICQRGTSLTIQCQVDSQVTMMFWYRQQPGQSLTLIATANQGSEATYESGFVIDKFPISRPNLTFSTLTVSNMSPEDSSIYLCSVGGRGLNTEAFFGQGTRLTVV.

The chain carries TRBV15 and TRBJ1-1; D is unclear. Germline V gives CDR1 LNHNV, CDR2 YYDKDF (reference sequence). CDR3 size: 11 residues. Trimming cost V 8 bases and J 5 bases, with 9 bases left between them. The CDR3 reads CATSLKTEAFF. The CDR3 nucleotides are TGTGCCACCTCTCTCAAGACTGAAGCTTTCTTT.